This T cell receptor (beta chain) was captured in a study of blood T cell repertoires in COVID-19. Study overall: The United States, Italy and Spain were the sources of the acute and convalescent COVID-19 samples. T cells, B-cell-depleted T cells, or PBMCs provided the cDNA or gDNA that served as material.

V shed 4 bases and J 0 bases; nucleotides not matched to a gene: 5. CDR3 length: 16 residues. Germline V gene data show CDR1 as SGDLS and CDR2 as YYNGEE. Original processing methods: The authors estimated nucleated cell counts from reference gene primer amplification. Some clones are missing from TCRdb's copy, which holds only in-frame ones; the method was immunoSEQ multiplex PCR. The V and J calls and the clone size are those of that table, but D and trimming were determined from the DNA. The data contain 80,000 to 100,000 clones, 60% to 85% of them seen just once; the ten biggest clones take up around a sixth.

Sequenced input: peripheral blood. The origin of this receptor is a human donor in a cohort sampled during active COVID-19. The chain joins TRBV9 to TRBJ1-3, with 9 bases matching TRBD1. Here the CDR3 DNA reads TGTGCCAGCAGCCGGGACAGGGTGAGCTCTGGAAACACCATATATTTT. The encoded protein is CASSRDRVSSGNTIYF.